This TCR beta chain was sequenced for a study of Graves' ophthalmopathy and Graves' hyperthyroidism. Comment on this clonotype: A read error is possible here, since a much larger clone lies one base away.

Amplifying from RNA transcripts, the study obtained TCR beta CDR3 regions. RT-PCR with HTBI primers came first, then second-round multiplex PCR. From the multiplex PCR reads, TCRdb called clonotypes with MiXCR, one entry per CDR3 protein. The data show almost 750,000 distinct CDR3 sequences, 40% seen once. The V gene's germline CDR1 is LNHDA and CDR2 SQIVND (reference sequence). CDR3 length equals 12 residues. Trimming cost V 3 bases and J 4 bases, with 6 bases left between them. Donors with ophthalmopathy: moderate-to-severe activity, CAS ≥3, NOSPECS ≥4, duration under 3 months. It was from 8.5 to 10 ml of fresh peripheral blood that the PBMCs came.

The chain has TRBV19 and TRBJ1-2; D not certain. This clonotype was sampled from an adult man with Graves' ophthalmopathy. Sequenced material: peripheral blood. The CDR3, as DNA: TGTGCCAGTAGTATGCGGGGCTATGGCTACACCTTC. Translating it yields CASSMRGYGYTF.